This paragraph covers one T cell receptor beta chain sequence. These data are taken from a study of blood T cell repertoires in COVID-19. Profiling relied on immunoSEQ multiplex PCR, and the TCRdb table lists in-frame clones only, not all of them. The table has some 200,000 clones, more than 80% seen once. Per germline, CDR1 SSHAT and CDR2 FNYEAQ (reference sequence). The junction had 7 bases not matched to a gene; V was cut back by 6 bases and J by 7 bases. CDR3 size: 14 residues. Sequenced sample: peripheral blood. The rearrangement uses TRBV7-7 and TRBJ2-1, with 9 nucleotides matching TRBD2. The source of this sequence is a woman aged 25 to 39 with COVID-19, enrolled during active disease. CDR3 in DNA: TGTGCCAGCAGTCGAGGGACTAGCAGTAATGAGCAGTTCTTC. Translating gives CASSRGTSSNEQFF.